This TCR beta chain comes out of a study of shared clonotypes between healthy human individuals. Looking at the study overall: Per-donor plates numbered three CD4 naive, three CD4 memory, two CD8 naive and one CD8 memory.

The V gene lost 1 base and the J gene lost 4 bases, with 25 bases spanning the gap. The V gene's germline CDR1 is LGHNA and CDR2 YSLEER. The CDR3 contains 19 residues. Note on this clone: Antigen: not known.

The naive CD8 fraction comprised CD45RO-negative cells positively selected for CCR7 and excluded terminally differentiated effector memory CD45RA+ cells. Study results and limitations: Sorted-subset sequencing, rarefaction showed, was incomplete despite large depth.

Each cell subset's genomic DNA was divided evenly among several immunoSEQ plates. This table comes from immunoSEQ multiplex PCR, and its TCRdb copy is limited to in-frame clones, with some not included. Of about 2 million clones listed, about 95% are singletons. This chain uses TRBV4-3 with TRBJ1-2; tentative D call: TRBD1 (6 bases). Sequenced sample: naive CD8+ T cells sorted from blood. This receptor was identified in a man younger than 35 in good health. CDR3 loop: CASSQVERRAGAAGYGYTF. DNA of the CDR3: TGCGCCAGCAGCCAAGTTGAAAGAAGGGCAGGGGCTGCAGGCTATGGCTACACCTTC.